Included here is one T cell receptor beta chain sequence, with context. Its specificity is not known. Via MiXCR, TCRdb re-called the reads, giving one row per CDR3 protein. The table shows approximately 180,000 distinct CDR3 sequences, with roughly 19% occurring only once. This sample is drawn from a study of T cell repertoires in cytomegalovirus infection. Background on the study: Indicated by public TCR beta signatures were CMV infection and matching HLA type.

The V gene's germline CDR1 is MGHDK and CDR2 SYGVNS. The CDR3 is 14 residues long. The V segment lost 8 bases and the J segment 4 bases; nucleotides outside the gene matches: 4. Study results and caveats: Summed frequency of public TCR beta families distinguished CMV carriers with the relevant HLA. Dominating the ex vivo response were HLA-C-restricted CMV-specific TCR beta clonotypes.

This receptor was obtained from a human donor in good health (CMV status not recorded). Some clones in this sample may be carry-over from other donors' samples. This chain uses TRBV25-1 with TRBJ1-6; 8 bases are shared with TRBD1. Sequences were obtained from PBMCs. CDR3 region: CASGGQEYNSPLHF. DNA for the CDR3: TGTGCCAGCGGGGGACAGGAGTATAATTCACCCCTCCACTTT.